One sample yielded the 7 T cell receptor beta chains listed below, sequenced in a study of blood T cell repertoires in COVID-19. Only in-frame clones appear in the TCRdb table, and some are missing; sequencing was by immunoSEQ multiplex PCR. Seen here are some 140,000 clones, roughly 78% observed once, and the top ten hold under 4.5%. Sequencing used peripheral blood. The receptors come from a man aged 55 to 70 with acute or convalescent COVID-19.

This clone was seen only once. The chain joins TRBV9 to TRBJ2-2; TRBD2 matches at 12 bases. From germline, CDR1 is SGDLS and CDR2 YYNGEE. The trim removed 5 bases at V and 6 bases at J, leaving 5 bases unmatched. The CDR3 length is 15 residues. The CDR3 DNA is TGTGCCAGCAGGAAGACTAGCGGGAGCCCCGGGGAGCTGTTTTTT. Translating it yields CASRKTSGSPGELFF.

This clone was found a few times. The V and J genes are TRBV5-6 and TRBJ2-7, with D possibly TRBD1 on 6 matching bases. The CDR3 is made up of 12 amino acids. The germline V and J ends were trimmed by 4 bases and 4 bases, with 9 bases remaining between them. The germline V gene has CDR1 SGHDT and CDR2 YYEEEE. CDR3 amino acids: CASSGDRYEQYF. The CDR3 DNA is TGTGCCAGCAGCGGTGACAGGTACGAGCAGTACTTC.

The V call is TRBV7-8, the J call TRBJ1-2; D is perhaps TRBD1 (6 bases). The V end lost 4 bases, the J end lost 2 bases, and 17 bases lay between the germline ends. The germline gives CDR1 SGHVS, CDR2 FQNEAQ. CDR3 length: 16 amino acids. The CDR3 loop reads CASSSNRGAGNYGYTF. The CDR3 DNA reads TGTGCCAGCAGCTCTAACCGGGGGGCCGGCAACTATGGCTACACCTTC.

The V call is TRBV19, the J call TRBJ2-1; D gene uncertain. The V gene's germline CDR1 is LNHDA and CDR2 SQIVND (reference sequence). The CDR3 totals 14 residues. V was clipped by 2 bases and J by 3 bases, with 8 bases between them. The CDR3 DNA reads TGTGCCAGTAGTATATCCCCGAGCTACAATGAGCAGTTCTTC. Protein sequence: CASSISPSYNEQFF. The whole variable domain, remainder taken from reference TRBV19 and TRBJ2-1, is DGGITQSPKYLFRKEGQNVTLSCEQNLNHDAMYWYRQDPGQGLRLIYYSQIVNDFQKGDIAEGYSVSREKKESFPLTVTSAQKNPTAFYLCASSISPSYNEQFFGPGTRLTVL.

V and J are TRBV2 and TRBJ2-1; 10 nucleotides line up with TRBD2. J was trimmed by 4 bases and V by 6 bases; bases with no gene match: 12. The germline CDR1 and CDR2 sequences are SNHLY and FYNNEI. The CDR3 consists of 17 residues. The CDR3 DNA reads as TGTGCCAGCAGCGACGTCATCCTAGCGGGAGATTACAATGAGCAGTTCTTC. Amino acid sequence: CASSDVILAGDYNEQFF.

In this sample, this clone turned up a few times. The chain couples TRBV24-1 to TRBJ2-1, with 13 bases fitting TRBD2. Trimming cost V 5 bases and J 1 base; bases outside gene matches: 19. Germline-derived CDR1 and CDR2 are KGHDR and SFDVKD. The CDR3 contains 22 residues. CDR3 sequence (DNA): TGTGCCACCAGTGGTTCTACTTCTCGGACTAGCGGGGGATGGGTTTCCTACAATGAGCAGTTCTTC. It encodes CATSGSTSRTSGGWVSYNEQFF.

CDR3: CASSLEGRFNEKLFF. The CDR3 region has the DNA TGTGCCAGCAGCTTAGAAGGGAGGTTTAATGAAAAACTGTTTTTT. The V call is TRBV11-2, the J call TRBJ1-4; D not certain. CDR1 is SGHAT, CDR2 FQNNGV, per germline. V shed 0 bases and J shed 4 bases, with 9 bases lying between them. The CDR3 sequence is 15 residues long. Using reference TRBV11-2 and TRBJ1-4 for the parts outside the CDR3, the full variable domain is EAGVAQSPRYKIIEKRQSVAFWCNPISGHATLYWYQQILGQGPKLLIQFQNNGVVDDSQLPKDRFSAERLKGVDSTLKIQPAKLEDSAVYLCASSLEGRFNEKLFFGSGTQLSVL.